The rows below give T cell receptor beta chains drawn from one sample of a study of blood T cell repertoires in COVID-19. Clones were sequenced by immunoSEQ multiplex PCR, and TCRdb holds only the in-frame ones, with some missing. The data show approximately 200,000 clones, roughly 85% seen once. Sequencing input: peripheral blood. These receptors were collected from a human donor with active or convalescent COVID-19. The donor label of this sample is uncertain. CDR3s include the opening cysteine and the closing phenylalanine or tryptophan. A D gene is named only where the DNA matches it firmly. Clone size is not always given. Where it is, it says once, few, many or a class for expanded clones.

>TRBJ1-6|TRBV19|NA|NA
TGTGCCAGTAGTGACGGGACTGCCAATTCACCCCTCCACTTT
CASSDGTANSPLHF
>TRBJ2-3|TRBV7-9|TRBD2|NA
TGTGCCAGCAGCTTAGGGACTAGCGGAGTGGATACGCAGTATTTT
CASSLGTSGVDTQYF
>TRBJ1-5|TRBV28|TRBD1|NA
TGTGCCAGGGACAGGGGAGGCAATCAGCCCCAGCATTTT
CARDRGGNQPQHF
>TRBJ2-7|TRBV10-3|TRBD2|NA
TGTGCCATCAGTGACGGTTTGGGACTAGCGAGCTACGAGCAGTACTTC
CAISDGLGLASYEQYF
>TRBJ2-1|TRBV7-6|TRBD2|NA
TGTGCCAGCAGCTCAACTAGCGGGGGGGCATATGAGCAGTTCTTC
CASSSTSGGAYEQFF
>TRBJ2-3|TRBV5-1|NA|NA
TGCGCCAGCAGCTTAGAGGGTAAGACAGATACGCAGTATTTT
CASSLEGKTDTQYF
>TRBJ1-4|TRBV13|TRBD1|NA
TGTGCCAGCAGCAAGACAGGGGATAATGAAAAACTGTTTTTT
CASSKTGDNEKLFF
>TRBJ1-5|TRBV19|TRBD1|NA
TGTGCCAGCAATAAGGTCAGGGGGACAGCTAGCAATCAGCCCCAGCATTTT
CASNKVRGTASNQPQHF
>TRBJ1-2|TRBV4-2|NA|NA
TGTGCCAGCAGCCAAGGGTCAGCTAACTATGGCTACACCTTC
CASSQGSANYGYTF
>TRBJ1-5|TRBV6-5|NA|NA
TGTGCCAGCGCTACAGGGACGACTCGGAATCAGCCCCAGCATTTT
CASATGTTRNQPQHF
>TRBJ1-2|TRBV6-5|NA|NA
TGTGCCAGCAGTTACATGTCCGGGAACGGTTATGGCTACACCTTC
CASSYMSGNGYGYTF
>TRBJ2-5|TRBV7-8|NA|many
TGTGCCAGCAGCTTAGCCTCTTCCTATACCCTCTCGGAGACCCAGTACTTC
CASSLASSYTLSETQYF
>TRBJ2-5|TRBV6-5|NA|NA
TGTGCCAGCTATTCTCAGGGGCGAGAGACCCAGTACTTC
CASYSQGRETQYF